The subject of this entry is one T cell receptor beta chain. One end of the junction is discordant with germline, which a read error may explain. The table came from immunoSEQ multiplex PCR; TCRdb's copy has only in-frame clones and leaves some out. The table lists a few million clones, 85% to 95% of them singletons, with approximately 0.41% in the top ten. Investigators divided CD4+ cells into CD45RA+ naive and CD45RA-negative memory subsets. This record belongs to a study of shared clonotypes between healthy human individuals. Germline CDR1 SEHNR, CDR2 FQNEAQ (reference sequence). The CDR3 is made up of 16 amino acids.

This chain connects TRBV7-9 to TRBJ2-7, with D possibly being TRBD1 (5 bases). Sequenced: naive CD4+ T cells from PBMCs. Subset given: CD45RA+ positively selected. This receptor was taken from a man between 18 and 29 years old in good health. Some clones in this sample may be carry-over from other donors' samples. CDR3: CASSLPARAVSHEQYF. Written as DNA, the CDR3 is TGTGCCAGCAGCTTACCGGCCAGGGCCGTCTCCCACGAGCAGTACTTC. The whole variable domain, remainder taken from reference TRBV7-9 and TRBJ2-7, is DTGVSQNPRHKITKRGQNVTFRCDPISEHNRLYWYRQTLGQGPEFLTYFQNEAQLEKSRLLSDRFSAERPKGSFSTLEIQRTEQGDSAMYLCASSLPARAVSHEQYFGPGTRLTVT.